This TCR beta chain was found in a study of blood T cell repertoires in COVID-19. Study context: Acute and convalescent COVID-19 specimens originated in the United States, Italy and Spain. PBMCs, B-cell-depleted T cells, or T cells provided the cDNA or gDNA that made up the material.

Authors' methods: Estimation of nucleated cell counts was performed using reference gene primer amplification. Clones were sequenced by immunoSEQ multiplex PCR, and TCRdb holds only the in-frame ones, with some missing. V, J and clone size reflect that table, while D and trimming were determined from the DNA. The table shows about 120,000 clones, with 82% occurring only once. The ends were cut back, 0 bases at V and 4 bases at J, with 10 bases in the middle. Germline V gene lookup returns CDR1 SGHDT and CDR2 YYEEEE. The CDR3 extends over 14 amino acids. Sequencing used peripheral blood. The rearrangement links TRBV5-6 to TRBJ1-2, with D perhaps matching TRBD1 (5 bases). This clonotype originated in a man between 70 and 80 years old with active or convalescent COVID-19. This chain's CDR3 is CASSLAPGIYGYTF. DNA for the CDR3: TGTGCCAGCAGCTTGGCCCCAGGGATCTATGGCTACACCTTC.